Sequencing of this T cell receptor (beta chain) was carried out in a study of blood T cell repertoires in COVID-19. Study in general: The study drew acute and convalescent COVID-19 samples from the United States, Italy and Spain. Sources were T cells, B-cell-depleted T cells, or PBMCs; the material itself was cDNA or gDNA.

Original methodology: Researchers report that nucleated cell counts were estimated from reference gene primer amplification. The table came from immunoSEQ multiplex PCR; TCRdb's copy has only in-frame clones and leaves some out. V, J and clone size were drawn from that table, and D and trimming were deduced from the DNA. The sample lists about 270,000 clones; 75% to 90% were seen once. This clone has a count of ten or more. The source material was peripheral blood. This clonotype originated in a human donor in a cohort sampled during active COVID-19.

The CDR3 region has the DNA TGTGCCAGCAGTGGGTCGGGTAACACCGGGGAGCTGTTTTTT. This translates into CASSGSGNTGELFF. This sequence joins TRBV2 and TRBJ2-2; D is uncertain. Germline loops: CDR1 SNHLY, CDR2 FYNNEI. The CDR3 has 14 amino acids. The germline V and J ends were trimmed by 4 bases and 2 bases, with 8 bases remaining between them.